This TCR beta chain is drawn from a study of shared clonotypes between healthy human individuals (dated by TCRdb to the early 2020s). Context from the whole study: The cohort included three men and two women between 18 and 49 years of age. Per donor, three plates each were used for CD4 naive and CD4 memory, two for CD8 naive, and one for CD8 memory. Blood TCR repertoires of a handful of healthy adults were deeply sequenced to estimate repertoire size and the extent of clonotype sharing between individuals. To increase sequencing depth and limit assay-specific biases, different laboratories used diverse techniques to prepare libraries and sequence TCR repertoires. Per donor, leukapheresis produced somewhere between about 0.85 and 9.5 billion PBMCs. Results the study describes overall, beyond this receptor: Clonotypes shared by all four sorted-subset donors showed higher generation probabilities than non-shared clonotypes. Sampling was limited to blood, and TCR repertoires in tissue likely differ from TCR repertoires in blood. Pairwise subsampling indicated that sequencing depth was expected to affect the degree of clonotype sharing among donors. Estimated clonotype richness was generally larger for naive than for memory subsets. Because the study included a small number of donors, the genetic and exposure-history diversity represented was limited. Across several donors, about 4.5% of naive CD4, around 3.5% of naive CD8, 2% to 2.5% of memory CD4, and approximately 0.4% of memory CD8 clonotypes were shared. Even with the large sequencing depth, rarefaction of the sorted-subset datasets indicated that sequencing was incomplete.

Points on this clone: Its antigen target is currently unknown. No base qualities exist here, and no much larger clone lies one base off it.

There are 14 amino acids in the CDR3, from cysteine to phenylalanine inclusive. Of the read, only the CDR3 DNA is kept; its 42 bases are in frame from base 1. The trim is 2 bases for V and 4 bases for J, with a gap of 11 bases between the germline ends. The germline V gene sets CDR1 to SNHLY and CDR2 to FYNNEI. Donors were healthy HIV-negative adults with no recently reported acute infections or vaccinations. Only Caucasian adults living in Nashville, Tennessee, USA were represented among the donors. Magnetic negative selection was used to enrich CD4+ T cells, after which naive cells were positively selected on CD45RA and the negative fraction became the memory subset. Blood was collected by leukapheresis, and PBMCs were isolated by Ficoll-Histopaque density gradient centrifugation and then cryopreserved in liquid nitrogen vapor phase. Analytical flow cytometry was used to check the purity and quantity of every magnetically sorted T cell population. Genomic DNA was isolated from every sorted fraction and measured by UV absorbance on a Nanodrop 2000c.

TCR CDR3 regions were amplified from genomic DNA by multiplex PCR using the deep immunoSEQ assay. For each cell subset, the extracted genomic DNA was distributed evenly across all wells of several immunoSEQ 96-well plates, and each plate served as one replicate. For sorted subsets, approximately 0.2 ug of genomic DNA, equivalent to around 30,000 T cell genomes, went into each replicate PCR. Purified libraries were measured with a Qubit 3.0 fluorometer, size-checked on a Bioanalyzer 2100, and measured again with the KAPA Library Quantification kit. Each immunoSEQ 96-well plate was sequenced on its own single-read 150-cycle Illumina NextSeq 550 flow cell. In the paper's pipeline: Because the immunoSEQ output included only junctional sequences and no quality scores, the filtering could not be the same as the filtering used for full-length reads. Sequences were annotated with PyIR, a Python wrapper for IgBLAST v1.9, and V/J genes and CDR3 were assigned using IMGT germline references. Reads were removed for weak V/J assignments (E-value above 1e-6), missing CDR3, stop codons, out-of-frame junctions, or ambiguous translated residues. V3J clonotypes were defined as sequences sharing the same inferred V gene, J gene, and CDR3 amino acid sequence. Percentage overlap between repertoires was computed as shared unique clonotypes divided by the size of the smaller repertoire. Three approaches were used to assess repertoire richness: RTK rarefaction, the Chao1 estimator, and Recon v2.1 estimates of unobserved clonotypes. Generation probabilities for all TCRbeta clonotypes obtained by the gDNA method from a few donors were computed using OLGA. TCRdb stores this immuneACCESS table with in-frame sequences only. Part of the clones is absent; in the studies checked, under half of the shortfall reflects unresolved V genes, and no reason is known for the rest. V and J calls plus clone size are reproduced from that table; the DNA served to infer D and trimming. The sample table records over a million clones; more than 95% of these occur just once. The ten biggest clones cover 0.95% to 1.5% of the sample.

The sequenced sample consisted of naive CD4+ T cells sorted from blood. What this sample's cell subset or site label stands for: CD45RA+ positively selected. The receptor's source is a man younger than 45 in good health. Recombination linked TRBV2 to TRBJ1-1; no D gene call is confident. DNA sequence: TGTGCCAGCAGTGAACAGACAATATTCACTGAAGCTTTCTTT. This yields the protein CASSEQTIFTEAFF.